Each of the 6 T cell receptor beta chains below was sequenced from the same sample in a study of blood T cells in healthy people across ages. Then a second PCR, running about 6 to 11 cycles, was carried out with a sample-barcoded 5' primer and a J-beta primer mix. TCRdb re-called the 5' RACE reads with MiXCR, one entry per CDR3 protein. The sample lists roughly 2 million distinct CDR3 sequences, about 50% seen once, with around 2.1% in the top ten. The specimen sequenced was blood. Receptors were obtained from a woman aged 40-49 years in good health.

This clonotype has just a few counts. This chain links TRBV4-1 with TRBJ2-1; 11 bases line up with TRBD2. V dropped 3 bases and J dropped 6; count of bases not matched to a gene: 10. The germline CDR1 and CDR2 sequences are MGHRA and YSYEKL. This CDR3 region has 17 residues. The CDR3 DNA reads TGCGCCAGCAGCCACCCCGTAGCGGGGGGGGCCAGCAATGAGCAGTTCTTC. As protein: CASSHPVAGGASNEQFF.

The V gene is TRBV7-9, the J gene TRBJ2-5, with 8 bases aligning to TRBD2. This CDR3 has 13 amino acids. Germline V lookup: CDR1 SEHNR, CDR2 FQNEAQ (reference sequence). Trimming cost V 6 bases and J 10 bases; bases outside gene matches: 10. CDR3 nucleotides: TGTGCCAGCAGGGACAGCGGGGGAGGAATCCAGTACTTC. Its protein is CASRDSGGGIQYF.

The chain joins TRBV6-5 to TRBJ2-3; D is perhaps TRBD1 or TRBD2 (5 bases each). The V gene lost 9 bases and the J gene lost 6 bases, with 19 bases spanning the gap. Germline CDR1 reads MNHEY; CDR2 reads SVGAGI. The CDR3 extends over 14 amino acids. The CDR3 region is CASSDGAFKDTQYF. For the CDR3, the DNA is TGTGCCAGTTCGGACGGGGCTTTTAAGGATACGCAGTATTTT.

The rearrangement joins TRBV27 to TRBJ2-4; TRBD1 or TRBD2 may be the D gene (6 bases each). Germline loops: CDR1 MNHEY, CDR2 SMNVEV (reference sequence). Trimming shortened V by 6 bases and J by 1 base, and 16 bases separated the two germline ends. The CDR3 consists of 16 residues. In nucleotides, the CDR3 is TGTGCCAGCAGGTCGAGGGGGGTGGGGGCCAAAAACATTCAGTACTTC. Translated: CASRSRGVGAKNIQYF.

This clonotype was counted a few times. The chain recombines TRBV7-2 with TRBJ2-7; 7 bases map to TRBD1. Germline CDR1 is SGHTA and CDR2 is FQGNSA. V was clipped by 5 bases and J by 8 bases; unmatched bases: 12. This CDR3 has 14 amino acids. The CDR3 is CASSPTGIDGQQYF. The CDR3 nucleotides read TGTGCCAGCAGCCCGACAGGGATTGATGGGCAGCAGTACTTC.

V and J are TRBV11-1 and TRBJ2-3, with D uncertain. This CDR3 spans 15 amino acids. CDR1 and CDR2 from the germline V gene are SGHAT and FQDESV (reference sequence). The germline V and J ends were trimmed by 1 base and 6 bases, with 14 bases remaining between them. The CDR3: CASSLVVSTADTQYF. The CDR3 DNA sequence: TGTGCCAGCAGCTTAGTAGTGAGCACAGCGGATACGCAGTATTTT.